The 29 T cell receptor beta chains in this list originate from one sample, sequenced in a study of glioma-infiltrating T cells after dendritic cell vaccination. Specified time point: after dendritic cell vaccination, including at tumor progression/relapse. TCRdb's table, derived via immunoSEQ multiplex PCR, lists solely in-frame clones and lacks some. The data show fewer than 60,000 clones, approximately 90% seen once. The sequences come from blood, collected after dendritic cell vaccination. Receptors were obtained from a human donor with glioblastoma.

This sequence joins TRBV4-3 and TRBJ1-5; maybe TRBD1 (5 bases). The germline V gene encodes CDR1 LGHNA and CDR2 YSLEER. The ends were cut back, 4 bases at V and 2 bases at J, with 18 bases in the middle. The CDR3 extends over 17 amino acids. This CDR3 reads CASSPMLGGNGNQPQHF. The CDR3 DNA reads as TGCGCCAGCAGCCCTATGCTGGGGGGGAACGGCAATCAGCCCCAGCATTTT.

The chain has TRBV5-4 and TRBJ1-2, with 8 bases matching TRBD1. CDR3 length equals 14 residues. With V trimmed by 3 bases and J by 12 bases, 13 bases remained unmatched. Germline assignment: CDR1 SGHNT and CDR2 YYREEE (reference sequence). CDR3 amino acids: CASSSLARQGFDTF. Here the CDR3 DNA reads TGTGCCAGCAGCTCACTTGCCAGACAGGGGTTCGACACCTTC.

On this clone: Its ends do not fully match the called genes, so a read error is possible. The chain recombines TRBV5-1 with TRBJ1-1; no firm D call. CDR3 size: 13 residues. From germline, CDR1 is SGHRS and CDR2 YFSETQ. The CDR3 loop reads CASSLERQEVRKF. The CDR3 coding sequence is TGCGCCAGCAGCTTGGAAAGGCAGGAGGTCCGAAAATTT.

In its sample, this clone was seen once. This rearrangement joins TRBV7-9 to TRBJ1-1, with 8 bases matching TRBD1. The V segment lost 3 bases and the J segment 4 bases; nucleotides outside the gene matches: 7. The CDR3 is 15 residues long. Germline lookup yields CDR1 SEHNR and CDR2 FQNEAQ (reference sequence). CDR3 loop: CASSFPLDRGTEAFF. CDR3 coding DNA: TGTGCCAGCAGCTTCCCTCTTGACAGGGGCACTGAAGCTTTCTTT.

The chain joins TRBV6-5 to TRBJ1-2, with 12 bases matching TRBD1. Trimming at V came to 5 bases and at J to 10 bases, leaving 8 bases not matched to a gene. The germline gives CDR1 MNHEY, CDR2 SVGAGI. CDR3 length: 14 amino acids. This CDR3 is CASSDPGQGAVYTF. DNA for the CDR3: TGTGCCAGCAGTGACCCGGGACAGGGGGCTGTCTACACCTTC.

A note on this clone: Other DNA sequences from this sample encode an identical CDR3 as well. The chain is built from TRBV18 and TRBJ1-5; TRBD1 aligns across 7 bases. J lost 2 bases, V lost 3 bases, and 1 base had no gene match. Germline values: CDR1 KGHSH, CDR2 LQKENI. The CDR3 is 14 amino acids. CDR3: CASSPGTGNQPQHF. The CDR3 coding sequence is TGTGCCAGCTCACCCGGGACAGGCAATCAGCCCCAGCATTTT.

V and J are TRBV7-9 and TRBJ1-2, with TRBD1 as a possible D gene (5 bases). V was shortened by 8 bases and J by 5 bases, with 12 bases between the two germline ends. The CDR3 sequence is 12 residues long. Germline values: CDR1 SEHNR, CDR2 FQNEAQ (reference sequence). DNA for the CDR3: TGTGCCAGCGGTGGGGGGTCGTATGGCTACACCTTC. It translates to CASGGGSYGYTF.

The chain has TRBV6-5 and TRBJ2-3, with 7 bases lining up with TRBD2. Looked up from germline, CDR1 is MNHEY and CDR2 is SVGAGI. The CDR3 spans 16 residues. The V gene end was trimmed by 4 bases and the J gene end by 4 bases; junction bases not matched to a gene: 11. CDR3 in DNA: TGTGCCAGCAGTTCAGGACTAGTGGATGTCCCAGATACGCAGTATTTT. Its protein is CASSSGLVDVPDTQYF.

The chain employs TRBV11-2 and TRBJ1-3; 7 positions match TRBD1. CDR1 and CDR2 from the germline V gene are SGHAT and FQNNGV. V shed 5 bases and J 7 bases; nucleotides not matched to a gene: 5. The CDR3 spans 13 residues. DNA for the CDR3: TGTGCCAGCAGCCTGACAGGGTGGAACACCATATATTTT. Amino acids: CASSLTGWNTIYF.

The rearrangement joins TRBV5-1 to TRBJ2-1; D might be TRBD2 (5 bases). Germline CDR1 and CDR2: SGHRS and YFSETQ. Deletions cut 3 bases from V and 6 bases from J, with 13 bases between. The CDR3 sequence is 14 residues long. The CDR3 reads CASSSQAGFNEQFF. DNA of the CDR3: TGCGCCAGCAGCTCCCAGGCGGGTTTCAATGAGCAGTTCTTC.

The rearrangement uses TRBV5-1 and TRBJ2-5; D is possibly TRBD1 (7 bases). The V end lost 4 bases, the J end lost 3 bases, and 22 bases lay between the germline ends. The CDR3 contains 17 residues. CDR1 is SGHRS, CDR2 YFSETQ, per germline. CDR3 sequence (DNA): TGCGCCAGCAGCAAAGGGACAGCGGGCGGTCTAGAAGAGACCCAGTACTTC. Translated: CASSKGTAGGLEETQYF.

Only one count was recorded for this clone. The V call is TRBV2, the J call TRBJ1-1, with D unclear. This CDR3 region has 17 residues. In germline, CDR1 is SNHLY, CDR2 FYNNEI. The V gene lost 8 bases and the J gene lost 0 bases, with 22 bases spanning the gap. The CDR3 region is CASRRGGPETLNTEAFF. The CDR3 DNA reads as TGTGCCAGCCGCCGTGGTGGGCCGGAAACCCTGAACACTGAAGCTTTCTTT.

V and J are TRBV7-6 and TRBJ2-1, with TRBD2 matching over 10 bases. V shed 2 bases and J 9 bases; nucleotides not matched to a gene: 13. CDR1 is SGHVS, CDR2 FNYEAQ, per germline. This CDR3 has 17 amino acids. CDR3 in amino acids: CASSLTGLATGGVEQFF. Written as DNA, the CDR3 is TGTGCCAGCAGCTTAACGGGACTAGCGACGGGAGGGGTTGAGCAGTTCTTC.

This clone was detected once. The chain links TRBV5-1 to TRBJ1-5; D is ambiguous. Between the trimmed V and J ends, which lost 0 bases and 9 bases, there was a span of 10 bases. The germline V gene encodes CDR1 SGHRS and CDR2 YFSETQ. The CDR3 extends over 13 amino acids. In DNA, the CDR3 is TGCGCCAGCAGCTTGGCCGGGGAAGGGCCCCAGCATTTT. Translated: CASSLAGEGPQHF.

The rearrangement uses TRBV19 and TRBJ1-5, with D perhaps TRBD1 (6 bases). This CDR3 comprises 16 residues. The V end lost 5 bases, the J end lost 1 base, and 15 bases lay between the germline ends. The germline V gene encodes CDR1 LNHDA and CDR2 SQIVND (reference sequence). The CDR3 spells CASSLRPQGSNQPQHF. The DNA for the CDR3 is TGTGCCAGTAGTCTTAGACCACAGGGCAGCAATCAGCCCCAGCATTTT.

This chain connects TRBV27 to TRBJ2-7; 9 nucleotides line up with TRBD2. This CDR3 is 16 amino acids long. Germline V lookup: CDR1 MNHEY, CDR2 SMNVEV (reference sequence). Losses at the gene ends were 5 bases for V and 4 bases for J; bases not matched to a gene: 12. The chain's CDR3 is CASSLLGLAGRYEQYF. As DNA, the CDR3 is TGTGCCAGCAGTCTCCTCGGGCTAGCGGGACGGTACGAGCAGTACTTC.

The gene calls are TRBV6-5 and TRBJ1-5; D not certain. The CDR3 extends over 14 amino acids. V was pared by 2 bases and J by 0 bases, with 5 bases between. Germline V gene lookup returns CDR1 MNHEY and CDR2 SVGAGI. The CDR3 reads CASSYQYSNQPQHF. The DNA of the CDR3 is TGTGCCAGCAGTTACCAGTATAGCAATCAGCCCCAGCATTTT.

The V gene is TRBV28, the J gene TRBJ1-2; 9 nucleotides agree with TRBD1. Germline-derived CDR1 and CDR2 are MDHEN and SYDVKM. The V gene end was trimmed by 3 bases and the J gene end by 8 bases; junction bases not matched to a gene: 10. The CDR3 consists of 15 residues. The CDR3 reads CASSLRGDRAVGYTF. Here the CDR3 DNA reads TGTGCCAGCAGTTTGAGAGGGGACAGGGCTGTAGGCTACACCTTC.

The J gene is TRBJ1-2, the V gene TRBV5-6; TRBD1 matches at 11 bases. Per germline, CDR1 SGHDT and CDR2 YYEEEE. Trimming at V came to 4 bases and at J to 4 bases, leaving 9 bases not matched to a gene. The CDR3 is made up of 16 amino acids. In DNA, the CDR3 is TGTGCCAGCAGCCTAGGACAGGGGGCGCATGCCTATGGCTACACCTTC. Amino acid sequence: CASSLGQGAHAYGYTF.

V gene TRBV11-2 combines with J gene TRBJ2-5; D gene unclear. Looked up from germline, CDR1 is SGHAT and CDR2 is FQNNGV. The length of the CDR3 is 11 residues. The ends were cut back, 3 bases at V and 4 bases at J, with 3 bases in the middle. CDR3 in amino acids: CASSFRETQYF. CDR3 DNA sequence: TGTGCCAGCAGCTTCAGAGAGACCCAGTACTTC.

The chain is built from TRBV9 and TRBJ2-1, with 13 bases aligning to TRBD2. With V trimmed by 4 bases and J by 8 bases, 3 bases remained unmatched. The CDR3 extends over 14 amino acids. CDR1 is SGDLS, CDR2 YYNGEE, per germline. DNA for the CDR3: TGTGCCAGCAGCTCCGGACTAGCGGGAGATGAGCAGTTCTTC. Translating it yields CASSSGLAGDEQFF.

V is TRBV6-6 and J is TRBJ1-2; D possibly corresponds to TRBD1 (6 bases). The CDR3 is 12 residues long. The V gene lost 11 bases and the J gene lost 4 bases, with 14 bases spanning the gap. Germline V CDR1 and CDR2: MNHNY, SVGAGI (reference sequence). The CDR3 reads CAGGGPFYGYTF. CDR3 DNA: TGTGCCGGGGGGGGGCCCTTCTATGGCTACACCTTC.

The rearrangement links TRBV6-5 to TRBJ2-3; unclear D gene. The CDR3 covers 11 residues. The V gene lost 8 bases and the J gene lost 6 bases, with 9 bases spanning the gap. Germline V gene data show CDR1 as MNHEY and CDR2 as SVGAGI. The CDR3 sequence: CASPPGDTQYF. DNA of the CDR3: TGTGCCAGCCCACCCGGGGATACGCAGTATTTT.

With regard to this clone: This sample includes further DNA sequences coding for the same CDR3. The V gene is TRBV6-5, the J gene TRBJ2-5; the match to TRBD1 covers 7 bases. CDR1 MNHEY and CDR2 SVGAGI come from the germline V gene. J gave up 1 base and V 10 bases, and 6 bases lay outside the gene matches. CDR3 size: 13 residues. The CDR3 nucleotides read TGTGCCACCTACAGGGGCCCCCAAGAGACCCAGTACTTC. It codes for CATYRGPQETQYF.

J is TRBJ1-6 and V is TRBV7-2; perhaps TRBD1 as D (6 bases). The V end lost 5 bases, the J end lost 9 bases, and 17 bases lay between the germline ends. CDR3 length equals 15 residues. The germline CDR1 and CDR2 sequences are SGHTA and FQGNSA. CDR3 amino acids: CASSPITGFGSPLHF. The DNA of the CDR3 is TGTGCCAGCAGCCCGATAACAGGGTTTGGTTCACCCCTCCACTTT.

This chain links TRBV4-2 with TRBJ1-5; maybe TRBD1 (6 bases). This CDR3 spans 17 amino acids. V shed 1 base and J shed 8 bases, with 21 bases lying between them. In germline, CDR1 is LGHNA, CDR2 YNFKEQ. In DNA form, the CDR3 reads TGTGCCAGCAGCCAAGGTGGGGCAGGGGCGGGTTTTGAGCCCCAGCATTTT. Translated, it gives CASSQGGAGAGFEPQHF.

Of note for this clone: The same CDR3 also results from other DNA sequences found in this sample. The chain is built from TRBV11-2 and TRBJ2-7; 10 bases are shared with TRBD2. V lost 3 bases to trimming and J lost 5 bases; unmatched junction nucleotides: 7. Germline CDR1 SGHAT, CDR2 FQNNGV. The CDR3 loop spans 15 amino acids. The CDR3 DNA follows: TGTGCCAGCAGCTTGAAGAGCGGGAGGGCCAACGAGCAGTACTTC. Protein: CASSLKSGRANEQYF.

V is TRBV5-1 and J is TRBJ2-7; a possible D gene is TRBD1 (6 bases). The germline V gene has CDR1 SGHRS and CDR2 YFSETQ. This CDR3 contains 19 residues. The ends were cut back, 0 bases at V and 7 bases at J, with 29 bases in the middle. The CDR3 sequence: CASSLVWYRDMGAAPEQYF. CDR3 bases: TGCGCCAGCAGCTTGGTTTGGTACAGGGATATGGGTGCGGCGCCGGAGCAGTACTTC.

This clone appeared a single time. The rearrangement links TRBV7-2 to TRBJ1-4, with 8 bases that match TRBD1. CDR3 length: 14 amino acids. The trim removed 2 bases at V and 7 bases at J, leaving 3 bases unmatched. In germline, CDR1 is SGHTA, CDR2 FQGNSA. The CDR3 spells CASSLMTGVEKLFF. The DNA of the CDR3 is TGTGCCAGCAGCTTAATGACAGGGGTTGAAAAACTGTTTTTT.